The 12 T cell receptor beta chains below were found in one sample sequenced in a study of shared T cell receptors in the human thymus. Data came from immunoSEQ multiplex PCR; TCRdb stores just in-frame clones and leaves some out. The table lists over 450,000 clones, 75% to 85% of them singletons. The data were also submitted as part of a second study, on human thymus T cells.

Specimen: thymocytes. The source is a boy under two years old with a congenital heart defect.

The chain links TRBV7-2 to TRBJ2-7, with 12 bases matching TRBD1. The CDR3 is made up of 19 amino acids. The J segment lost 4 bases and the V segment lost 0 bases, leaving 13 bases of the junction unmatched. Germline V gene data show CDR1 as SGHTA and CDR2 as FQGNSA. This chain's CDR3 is CASSLAHGTGGPKSYEQYF. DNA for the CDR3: TGTGCCAGCAGCTTAGCGCATGGGACAGGGGGCCCAAAGAGTTACGAGCAGTACTTC. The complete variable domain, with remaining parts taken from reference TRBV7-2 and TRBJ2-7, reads GAGVSQSPSNKVTEKGKDVELRCDPISGHTALYWYRQSLGQGLEFLIYFQGNSAPDKSGLPSDRFSAERTGGSVSTLTIQRTQQEDSAVYLCASSLAHGTGGPKSYEQYFGPGTRLTVT.

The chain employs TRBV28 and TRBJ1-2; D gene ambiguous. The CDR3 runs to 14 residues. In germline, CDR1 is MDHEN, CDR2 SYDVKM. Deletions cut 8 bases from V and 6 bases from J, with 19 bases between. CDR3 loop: CASSVGSRGNGYTF. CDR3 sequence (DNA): TGTGCCAGCTCAGTTGGTTCGCGGGGAAATGGCTACACCTTC.

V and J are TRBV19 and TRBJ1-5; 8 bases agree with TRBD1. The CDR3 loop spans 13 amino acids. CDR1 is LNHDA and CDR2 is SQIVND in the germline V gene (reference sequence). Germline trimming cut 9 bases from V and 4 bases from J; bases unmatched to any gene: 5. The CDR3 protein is CASSDRVNQPQHF. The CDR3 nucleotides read TGTGCCAGCTCGGACAGGGTTAATCAGCCCCAGCATTTT. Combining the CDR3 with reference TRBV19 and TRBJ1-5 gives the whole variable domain DGGITQSPKYLFRKEGQNVTLSCEQNLNHDAMYWYRQDPGQGLRLIYYSQIVNDFQKGDIAEGYSVSREKKESFPLTVTSAQKNPTAFYLCASSDRVNQPQHFGDGTRLSIL.

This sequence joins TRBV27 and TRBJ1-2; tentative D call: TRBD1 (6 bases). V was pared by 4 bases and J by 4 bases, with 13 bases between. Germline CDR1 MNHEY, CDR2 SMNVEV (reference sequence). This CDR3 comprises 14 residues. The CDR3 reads CASSSTGTRYGYTF. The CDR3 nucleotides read TGTGCCAGCAGTTCAACCGGGACACGCTATGGCTACACCTTC.

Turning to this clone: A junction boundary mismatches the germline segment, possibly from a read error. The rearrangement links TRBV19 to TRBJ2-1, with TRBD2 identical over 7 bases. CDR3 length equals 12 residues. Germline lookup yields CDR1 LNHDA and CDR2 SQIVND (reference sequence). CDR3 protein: CASSIQWGGVVF. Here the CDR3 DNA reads TGTGCCAGTAGTATACAGTGGGGGGGGGTGGTCTTC.

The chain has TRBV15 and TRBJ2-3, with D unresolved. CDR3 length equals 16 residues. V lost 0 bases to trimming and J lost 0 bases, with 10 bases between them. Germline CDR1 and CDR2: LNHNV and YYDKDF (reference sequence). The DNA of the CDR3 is TGTGCCACCAGCAGAGATAAGCGTACTAGCACAGATACGCAGTATTTT. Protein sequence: CATSRDKRTSTDTQYF.

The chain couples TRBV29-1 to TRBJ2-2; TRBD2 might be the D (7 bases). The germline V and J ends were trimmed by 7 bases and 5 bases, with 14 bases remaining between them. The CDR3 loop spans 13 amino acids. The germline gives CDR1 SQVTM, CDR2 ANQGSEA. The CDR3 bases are TGCAGCGCGGGGGGAGGGGGGACCGGGGAGCTGTTTTTT. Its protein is CSAGGGGTGELFF.

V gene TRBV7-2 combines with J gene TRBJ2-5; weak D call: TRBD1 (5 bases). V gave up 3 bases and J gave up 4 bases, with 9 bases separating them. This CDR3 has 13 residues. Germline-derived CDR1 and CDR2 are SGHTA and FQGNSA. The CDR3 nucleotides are TGTGCCAGCAGCTTGGGGCAGGGAGAGACCCAGTACTTC. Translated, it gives CASSLGQGETQYF.

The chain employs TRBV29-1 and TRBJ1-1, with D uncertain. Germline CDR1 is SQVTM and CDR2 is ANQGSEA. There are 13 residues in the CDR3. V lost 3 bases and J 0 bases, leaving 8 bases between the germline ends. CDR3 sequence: CSVDQAMNTEAFF. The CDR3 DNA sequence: TGCAGCGTTGATCAGGCGATGAACACTGAAGCTTTCTTT.

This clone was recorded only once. CDR3 DNA sequence: TGTGCCAGCAGTGACGGGACAGGGGCCTACGAGCAGTACTTC. It translates to CASSDGTGAYEQYF. The chain links TRBV2 to TRBJ2-7, with 10 bases that match TRBD1. This CDR3 is built from 14 residues. V shed 3 bases and J 2 bases; nucleotides not matched to a gene: 1. Germline CDR1 reads SNHLY; CDR2 reads FYNNEI.

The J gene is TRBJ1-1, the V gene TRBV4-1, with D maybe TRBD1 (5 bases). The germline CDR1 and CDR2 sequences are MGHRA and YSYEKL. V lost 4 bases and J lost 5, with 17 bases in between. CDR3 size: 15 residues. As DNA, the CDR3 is TGCGCCAGCAGCCCTCTCTCAGGGAAGGGAACTGAAGCTTTCTTT. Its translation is CASSPLSGKGTEAFF.

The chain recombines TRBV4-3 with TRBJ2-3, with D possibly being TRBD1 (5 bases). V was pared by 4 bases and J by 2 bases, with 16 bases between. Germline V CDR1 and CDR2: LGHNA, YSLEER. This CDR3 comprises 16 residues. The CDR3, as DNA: TGCGCCAGCAGCCTCCAGGGCCTGTCGGACACAGATACGCAGTATTTT. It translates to CASSLQGLSDTDTQYF.